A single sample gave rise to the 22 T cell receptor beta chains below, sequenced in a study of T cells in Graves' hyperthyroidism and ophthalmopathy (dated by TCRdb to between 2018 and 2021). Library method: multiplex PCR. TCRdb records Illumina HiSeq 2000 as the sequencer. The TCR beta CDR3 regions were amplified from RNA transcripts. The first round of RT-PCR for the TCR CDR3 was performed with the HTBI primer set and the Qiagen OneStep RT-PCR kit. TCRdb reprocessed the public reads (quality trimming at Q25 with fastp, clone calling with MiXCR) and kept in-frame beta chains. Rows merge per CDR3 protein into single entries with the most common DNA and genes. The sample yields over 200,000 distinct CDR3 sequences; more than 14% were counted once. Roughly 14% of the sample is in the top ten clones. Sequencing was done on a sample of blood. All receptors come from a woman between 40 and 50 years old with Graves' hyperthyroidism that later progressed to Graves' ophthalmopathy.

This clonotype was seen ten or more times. The CDR3 protein is CASSLSRGLAEETQYF. The CDR3 bases are TGTGCCAGCAGCTTGTCAAGGGGACTAGCGGAAGAGACCCAGTACTTC. The V gene is TRBV5-5, the J gene TRBJ2-5; 11 nucleotides match TRBD2. The V and J ends lost 1 base and 3 bases, in that order; junction bases with no gene match: 5. The CDR3 is 16 amino acids. From germline, CDR1 is SGHKS and CDR2 YYEKEE (reference sequence).

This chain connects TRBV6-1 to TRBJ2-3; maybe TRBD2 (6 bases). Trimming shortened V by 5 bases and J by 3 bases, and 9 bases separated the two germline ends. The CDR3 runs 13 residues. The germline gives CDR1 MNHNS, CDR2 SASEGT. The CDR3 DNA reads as TGTGCCAGCAGTATCGGGGGTACAGATACGCAGTATTTT. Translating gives CASSIGGTDTQYF.

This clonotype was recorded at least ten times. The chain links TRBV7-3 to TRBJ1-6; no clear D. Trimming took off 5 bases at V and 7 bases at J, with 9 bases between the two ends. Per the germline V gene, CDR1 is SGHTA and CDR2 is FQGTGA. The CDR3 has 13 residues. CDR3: CASSRAVNSPLHF. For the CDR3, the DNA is TGTGCCAGCAGCCGAGCAGTGAATTCACCCCTCCACTTT.

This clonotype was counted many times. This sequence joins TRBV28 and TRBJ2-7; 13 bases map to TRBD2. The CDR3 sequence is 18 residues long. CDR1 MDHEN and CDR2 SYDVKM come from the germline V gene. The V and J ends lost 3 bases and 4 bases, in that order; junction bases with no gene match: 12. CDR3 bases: TGTGCCAGCAGTTTCTGGGGGGTCACGGGACTAGCGGGATACGAGCAGTACTTC. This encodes CASSFWGVTGLAGYEQYF. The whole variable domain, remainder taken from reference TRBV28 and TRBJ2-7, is DVKVTQSSRYLVKRTGEKVFLECVQDMDHENMFWYRQDPGLGLRLIYFSYDVKMKEKGDIPEGYSVSREKKERFSLILESASTNQTSMYLCASSFWGVTGLAGYEQYFGPGTRLTVT.

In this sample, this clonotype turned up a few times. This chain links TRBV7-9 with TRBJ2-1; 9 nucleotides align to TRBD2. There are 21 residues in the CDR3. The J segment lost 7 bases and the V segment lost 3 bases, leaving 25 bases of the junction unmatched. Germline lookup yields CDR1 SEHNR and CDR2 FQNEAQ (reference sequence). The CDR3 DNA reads TGTGCCAGCAGCTTGATACGACACACCCGGACTAGCGAGATCAATCGTAATGAGCAGTTCTTC. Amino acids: CASSLIRHTRTSEINRNEQFF.

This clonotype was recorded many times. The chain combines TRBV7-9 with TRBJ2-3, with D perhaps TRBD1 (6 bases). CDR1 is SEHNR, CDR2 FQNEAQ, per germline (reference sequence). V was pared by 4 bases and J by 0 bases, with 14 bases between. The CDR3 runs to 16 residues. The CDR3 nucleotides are TGTGCCAGCAGCTCAGACAGGCTAACTAGCACAGATACGCAGTATTTT. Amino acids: CASSSDRLTSTDTQYF. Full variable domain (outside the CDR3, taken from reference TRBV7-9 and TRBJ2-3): DTGVSQNPRHKITKRGQNVTFRCDPISEHNRLYWYRQTLGQGPEFLTYFQNEAQLEKSRLLSDRFSAERPKGSFSTLEIQRTEQGDSAMYLCASSSDRLTSTDTQYFGPGTRLTVL.

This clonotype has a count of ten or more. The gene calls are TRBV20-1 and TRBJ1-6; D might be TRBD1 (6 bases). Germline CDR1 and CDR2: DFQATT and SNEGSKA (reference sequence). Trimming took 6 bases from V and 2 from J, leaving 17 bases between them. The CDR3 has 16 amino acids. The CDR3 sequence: CSAHSGGATYNSPLHF. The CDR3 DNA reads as TGCAGTGCCCATTCCGGGGGGGCCACCTATAATTCACCCCTCCACTTT.

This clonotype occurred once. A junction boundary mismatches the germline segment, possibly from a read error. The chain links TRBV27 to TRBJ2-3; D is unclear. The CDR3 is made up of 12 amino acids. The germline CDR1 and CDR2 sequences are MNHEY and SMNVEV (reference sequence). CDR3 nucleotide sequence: TGTGCCTGCAGTAAGCAGGCAGATACGCAGTATTTT. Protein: CACSKQADTQYF.

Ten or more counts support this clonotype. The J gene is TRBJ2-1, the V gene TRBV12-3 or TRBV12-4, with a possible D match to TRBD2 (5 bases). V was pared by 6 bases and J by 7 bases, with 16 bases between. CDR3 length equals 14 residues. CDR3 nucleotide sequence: TGTGCCAGCAGCCCCGGACTGCCAGGAAATGAGCAGTTCTTC. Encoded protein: CASSPGLPGNEQFF.

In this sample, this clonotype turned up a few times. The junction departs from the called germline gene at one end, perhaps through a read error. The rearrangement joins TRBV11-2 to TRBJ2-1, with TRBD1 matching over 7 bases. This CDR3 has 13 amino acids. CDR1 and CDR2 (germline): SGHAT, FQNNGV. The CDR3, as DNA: TGTGCCAGCAACTTAGACAGGGCGGGTGAGCAGTTCTTC. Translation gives CASNLDRAGEQFF.

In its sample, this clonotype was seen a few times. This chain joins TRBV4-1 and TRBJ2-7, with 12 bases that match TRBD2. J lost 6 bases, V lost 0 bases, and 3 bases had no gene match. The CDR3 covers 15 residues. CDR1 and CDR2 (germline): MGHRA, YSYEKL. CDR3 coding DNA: TGCGCCAGCAGCCAAGAAGGACTAGCGGGAAGCGAGCAGTACTTC. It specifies CASSQEGLAGSEQYF.

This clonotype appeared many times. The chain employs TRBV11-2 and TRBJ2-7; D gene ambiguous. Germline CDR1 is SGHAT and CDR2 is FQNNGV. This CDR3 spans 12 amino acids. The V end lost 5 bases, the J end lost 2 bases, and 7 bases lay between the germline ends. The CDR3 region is CASSNQPYEQYF. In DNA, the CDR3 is TGTGCCAGCAGCAACCAACCCTACGAGCAGTACTTC.

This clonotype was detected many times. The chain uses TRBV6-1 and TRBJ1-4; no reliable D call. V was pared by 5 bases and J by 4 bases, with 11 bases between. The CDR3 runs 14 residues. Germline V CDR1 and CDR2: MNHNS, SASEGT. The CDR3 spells CASSLVRHNEKLFF. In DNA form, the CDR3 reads TGTGCCAGCAGTTTGGTCAGGCATAATGAAAAACTGTTTTTT.

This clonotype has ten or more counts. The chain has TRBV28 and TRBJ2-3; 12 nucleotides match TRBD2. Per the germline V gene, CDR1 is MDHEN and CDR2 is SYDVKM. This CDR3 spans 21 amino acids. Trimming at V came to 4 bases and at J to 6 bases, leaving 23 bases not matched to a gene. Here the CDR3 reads CASSSIRLAGARKATRDTQYF. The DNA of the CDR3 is TGTGCCAGCAGTTCCATCCGACTAGCGGGAGCCCGCAAGGCAACTCGGGATACGCAGTATTTT. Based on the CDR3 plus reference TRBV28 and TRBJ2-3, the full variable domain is DVKVTQSSRYLVKRTGEKVFLECVQDMDHENMFWYRQDPGLGLRLIYFSYDVKMKEKGDIPEGYSVSREKKERFSLILESASTNQTSMYLCASSSIRLAGARKATRDTQYFGPGTRLTVL.

In nucleotides, the CDR3 is TGTGCCAGCAGCCAAGCCGCTAGCGGGAACCCCTACGAGCAGTACTTC. It translates to CASSQAASGNPYEQYF. The chain employs TRBV28 and TRBJ2-7; 9 bases fit TRBD2. Germline CDR1 is MDHEN and CDR2 is SYDVKM. With 6 bases clipped from V and 2 bases from J, the junction kept 11 bases outside the gene matches. The CDR3 loop spans 16 amino acids.

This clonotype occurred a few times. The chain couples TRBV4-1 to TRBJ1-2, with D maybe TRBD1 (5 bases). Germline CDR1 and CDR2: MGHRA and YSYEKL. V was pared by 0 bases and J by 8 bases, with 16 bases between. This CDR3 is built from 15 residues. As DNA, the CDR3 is TGCGCCAGCAGCCAAGATCGCGGGACTAGAGGGGGCTACACCTTC. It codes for CASSQDRGTRGGYTF.

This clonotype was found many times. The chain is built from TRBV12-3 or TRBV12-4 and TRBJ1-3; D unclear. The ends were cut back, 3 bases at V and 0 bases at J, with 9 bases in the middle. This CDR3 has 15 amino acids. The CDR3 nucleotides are TGTGCCAGCAGTTTGAGCGGAGTCTCTGGAAACACCATATATTTT. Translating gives CASSLSGVSGNTIYF.

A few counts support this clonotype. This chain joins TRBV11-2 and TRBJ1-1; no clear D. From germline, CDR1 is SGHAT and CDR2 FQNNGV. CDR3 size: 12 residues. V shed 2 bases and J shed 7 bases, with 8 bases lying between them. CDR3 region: CASSLQQLEAFF. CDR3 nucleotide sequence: TGTGCCAGCAGCTTACAGCAACTTGAAGCTTTCTTT.

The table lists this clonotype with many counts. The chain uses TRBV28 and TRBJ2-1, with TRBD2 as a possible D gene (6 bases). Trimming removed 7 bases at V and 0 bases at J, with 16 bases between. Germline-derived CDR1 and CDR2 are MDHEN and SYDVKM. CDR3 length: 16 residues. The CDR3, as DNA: TGTGCCAGCACCCCCCGACTAGTCCTCTCCTACAATGAGCAGTTCTTC. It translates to CASTPRLVLSYNEQFF.

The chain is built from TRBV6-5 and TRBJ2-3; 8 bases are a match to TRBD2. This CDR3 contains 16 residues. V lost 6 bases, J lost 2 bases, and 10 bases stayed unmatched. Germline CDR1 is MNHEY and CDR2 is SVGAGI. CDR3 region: CASRWLAGGLTDTQYF. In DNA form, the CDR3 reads TGTGCCAGCAGGTGGCTAGCGGGCGGTCTCACAGATACGCAGTATTTT.

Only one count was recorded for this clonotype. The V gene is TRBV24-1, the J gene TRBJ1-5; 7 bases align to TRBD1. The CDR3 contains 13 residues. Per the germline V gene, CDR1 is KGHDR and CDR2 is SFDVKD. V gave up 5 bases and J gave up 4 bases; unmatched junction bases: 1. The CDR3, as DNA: TGTGCCACCAGTGCAGGGGGGAATCAGCCCCAGCATTTT. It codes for CATSAGGNQPQHF.

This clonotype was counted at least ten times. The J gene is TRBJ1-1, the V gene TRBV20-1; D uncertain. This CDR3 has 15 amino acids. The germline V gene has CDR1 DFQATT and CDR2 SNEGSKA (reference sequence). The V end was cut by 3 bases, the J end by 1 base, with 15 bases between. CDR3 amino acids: CSASSHILENTEAFF. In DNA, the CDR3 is TGCAGTGCTAGTAGTCATATTCTTGAGAACACTGAAGCTTTCTTT.